The entry that follows covers one T cell receptor beta chain sequence. Antigen specificity is unknown. This sample is drawn from a study of metastatic and nonmetastatic thyroid tumors. Study-wide findings and caveats: Malignant thyroid tumors reportedly exceeded benign nodules significantly in TCR beta diversity, with the difference appearing in blood and tumor.

Germline CDR1 and CDR2: LNHDA and SQIVND (reference sequence). After removal of 3 bases from V and 5 bases from J, the junction contained 3 bases not matched to a gene. The CDR3 has 15 residues. TCRdb re-called the PCR reads through MiXCR. The sample lists about 28,000 clones, 20% occurring once. Ahead of thyroid surgery, no patient had received treatment of any kind. The sequence was collected from a female donor with papillary thyroid cancer or a benign thyroid nodule (not recorded which). Some clones in this sample may be carry-over from other donors' samples. The V gene is TRBV19, the J gene TRBJ1-5, with 11 bases identical to TRBD1. Sequenced material: blood. The CDR3 DNA follows: TGTGCCAGTAGTATTCAGGACAGGGGGCATCAGCCCCAGCATTTT. Its protein is CASSIQDRGHQPQHF.